This entry lists 24 T cell receptor beta chains sequenced from one sample in a study of shared clonotypes between healthy human individuals. Clones were read by immunoSEQ multiplex PCR, and TCRdb kept only the in-frame ones, dropping some. The data hold approximately 500,000 clones, with 70% to 85% observed a single time. The source material was PBMCs. These receptors all come from a woman between 40 and 55 years old in good health. Some clones in this sample may be carry-over from other donors' samples.

This clone was seen ten or more times. The chain combines TRBV28 with TRBJ2-5, with unresolved D. V was shortened by 5 bases and J by 0 bases, with 4 bases between the two germline ends. Germline V lookup: CDR1 MDHEN, CDR2 SYDVKM. The CDR3 consists of 12 residues. The DNA of the CDR3 is TGTGCCAGCAGTGGGTACCAAGAGACCCAGTACTTC. The encoded protein is CASSGYQETQYF.

This rearrangement joins TRBV28 to TRBJ2-7; 12 bases are a match to TRBD2. The trim removed 5 bases at V and 3 bases at J, leaving 5 bases unmatched. The CDR3 runs to 15 residues. In germline, CDR1 is MDHEN, CDR2 SYDVKM. The CDR3 DNA follows: TGTGCCAGCAGTCTCCTGACTAGCGGGAGCTACGAGCAGTACTTC. Amino acids: CASSLLTSGSYEQYF.

The V call is TRBV6-5, the J call TRBJ1-1, with D unclear. V was shortened by 5 bases and J by 1 base, with 11 bases between the two germline ends. There are 14 residues in the CDR3. The V gene's germline CDR1 is MNHEY and CDR2 SVGAGI. The CDR3 loop reads CASSEPDGNTEAFF. The CDR3, as DNA: TGTGCCAGCAGTGAACCAGACGGGAACACTGAAGCTTTCTTT.

This sequence joins TRBV28 and TRBJ2-7; D may correspond to TRBD1 or TRBD2 (5 bases each). The germline V gene has CDR1 MDHEN and CDR2 SYDVKM. V dropped 3 bases and J dropped 4 bases, with 16 bases sitting between them. The CDR3 loop spans 15 amino acids. The CDR3 here is CASSFPGQGRYEQYF. CDR3 coding DNA: TGTGCCAGCAGTTTCCCGGGCCAGGGACGATACGAGCAGTACTTC.

This sequence joins TRBV6-5 and TRBJ2-1, with 8 bases matching TRBD2. V trimming: 2 bases; J trimming: 8 bases; junction bases outside the gene matches: 8. Per germline, CDR1 MNHEY and CDR2 SVGAGI. The CDR3 has 15 amino acids. The CDR3 here is CASSYQAGGNDEQFF. The CDR3 DNA is TGTGCCAGCAGTTACCAGGCGGGAGGAAATGATGAGCAGTTCTTC.

This clone was seen once. This chain joins TRBV18 and TRBJ2-1, with 10 positions matching TRBD2. The CDR3 is 16 amino acids. Germline assignment: CDR1 KGHSH and CDR2 LQKENI. V lost 3 bases and J lost 5; bases outside the gene matches: 7. The CDR3 loop is CASSPQTSGWNNEQFF. DNA for the CDR3: TGTGCCAGCTCACCTCAGACTAGCGGGTGGAACAATGAGCAGTTCTTC.

The chain employs TRBV2 and TRBJ1-1, with D tentatively TRBD1 (5 bases). Germline V CDR1 and CDR2: SNHLY, FYNNEI. V lost 6 bases and J 1 base, leaving 9 bases between the germline ends. The CDR3 is 13 residues long. The CDR3 spells CASRAQGNTEAFF. The CDR3, as DNA: TGTGCCAGCAGAGCCCAGGGGAACACTGAAGCTTTCTTT.

J is TRBJ2-7 and V is TRBV10-3, with TRBD1 matching over 12 bases. The CDR3 extends over 15 amino acids. V shed 7 bases and J 2 bases; nucleotides not matched to a gene: 6. CDR1 ENHRY and CDR2 SYGVKD come from the germline V gene. CDR3 coding DNA: TGTGCCATCAAAGCCGGGACAGGGGGCACCTACGAGCAGTACTTC. It yields the protein CAIKAGTGGTYEQYF.

CDR3 residues: CARSSANRTSGSYEQYF. The CDR3 nucleotides are TGTGCCAGAAGCTCGGCGAACCGGACTAGCGGTTCCTACGAGCAGTACTTC. V usage is TRBV5-3 and J usage is TRBJ2-7, with 10 bases matching TRBD2. TRBV5-3 is noted as an ORF with a role that remains uncertain. The CDR3 totals 17 residues. Trimming at V came to 3 bases and at J to 1 base, leaving 10 bases not matched to a gene.

This clone was observed a single time. This chain joins TRBV10-3 and TRBJ1-1; tentatively, D is TRBD1 (6 bases). V was pared by 10 bases and J by 3 bases, with 12 bases between. This CDR3 region has 12 residues. Germline V CDR1 and CDR2: ENHRY, SYGVKD. The CDR3 loop reads CATSRGDTEAFF. The CDR3 DNA sequence: TGTGCCACAAGCAGGGGAGACACTGAAGCTTTCTTT.

A note on this clone: A far bigger clonotype differs at one base, so this is likely a read error. The J gene is TRBJ1-2, the V gene TRBV9; no clear D. Germline CDR1 reads SGDLS; CDR2 reads YYNGEE. The CDR3 spans 13 residues. The CDR3 loop is CASSASKNYSYTF. The CDR3, as DNA: TGTGCCAGCAGCGCTTCTAAAAACTATAGCTACACCTTC.

V and J are TRBV28 and TRBJ2-3, with TRBD2 matching 14 bases. V shed 6 bases and J 1 base; nucleotides not matched to a gene: 9. The CDR3 totals 18 residues. The germline V gene encodes CDR1 MDHEN and CDR2 SYDVKM. The CDR3: CASSPGLAGGPGTDTQYF. CDR3 coding DNA: TGTGCCAGCAGCCCCGGACTAGCGGGAGGACCAGGCACAGATACGCAGTATTTT.

There are a few counts of this clone. J is TRBJ1-4 and V is TRBV19; D possibly corresponds to TRBD1 (5 bases). The germline V gene encodes CDR1 LNHDA and CDR2 SQIVND (reference sequence). The CDR3 is made up of 15 amino acids. Trimming left V 7 bases short and J 4 bases short, with 16 bases between. This CDR3 is CASTGSQAFNEKLFF. The CDR3 DNA sequence: TGTGCCAGTACTGGATCACAGGCCTTTAATGAAAAACTGTTTTTT.

The rearrangement joins TRBV11-2 to TRBJ2-7; 8 bases fit TRBD2. V lost 5 bases, J lost 1 base, and 10 bases stayed unmatched. Germline V gene lookup returns CDR1 SGHAT and CDR2 FQNNGV. The CDR3 has 16 residues. The CDR3 bases are TGTGCCAGCAGCACCGGGAGTTCTAGCGGGTCCTACGAGCAGTACTTC. Encoded protein: CASSTGSSSGSYEQYF.

The chain carries TRBV18 and TRBJ2-2; TRBD2 agrees at 11 bases. The CDR3 has 16 residues. Germline values: CDR1 KGHSH, CDR2 LQKENI. V was clipped by 4 bases and J by 1 base; unmatched bases: 2. CDR3 residues: CASSRLAGQNTGELFF. The CDR3 DNA follows: TGTGCCAGCTCACGACTAGCGGGACAGAACACCGGGGAGCTGTTTTTT.

This sequence joins TRBV4-2 and TRBJ1-5, with 8 nucleotides matching TRBD1. CDR3 size: 17 residues. Per germline, CDR1 LGHNA and CDR2 YNFKEQ. V shed 0 bases and J 4 bases; nucleotides not matched to a gene: 8. This CDR3 reads CASSQEQDREVNQPQHF. The CDR3 DNA is TGTGCCAGCAGCCAAGAACAGGACAGGGAAGTGAATCAGCCCCAGCATTTT.

The chain joins TRBV2 to TRBJ1-5, with D maybe TRBD1 (6 bases). The CDR3 is made up of 16 amino acids. Germline CDR1 reads SNHLY; CDR2 reads FYNNEI. V lost 8 bases and J 2 bases, leaving 19 bases between the germline ends. The chain's CDR3 is CASVGAGGLGNQPQHF. In nucleotides, the CDR3 is TGTGCCAGCGTGGGGGCAGGCGGGTTGGGCAATCAGCCCCAGCATTTT.

The chain has TRBV11-2 and TRBJ2-1; D might be TRBD1 (6 bases). CDR3 length: 13 amino acids. Per germline, CDR1 SGHAT and CDR2 FQNNGV. Deletions cut 4 bases from V and 4 bases from J, with 8 bases between. CDR3 nucleotides: TGTGCCAGCAGCTCGGACAGATACAATGAGCAGTTCTTC. Translated, it gives CASSSDRYNEQFF. The entire variable domain, with the rest obtained from reference TRBV11-2 and TRBJ2-1, is as follows: EAGVAQSPRYKIIEKRQSVAFWCNPISGHATLYWYQQILGQGPKLLIQFQNNGVVDDSQLPKDRFSAERLKGVDSTLKIQPAKLEDSAVYLCASSSDRYNEQFFGPGTRLTVL.

CDR3 residues: CASSIDPTLAKNIQYF. The CDR3 DNA sequence: TGTGCCAGCAGCATAGATCCAACTCTAGCCAAAAACATTCAGTACTTC. The chain links TRBV5-4 to TRBJ2-4; D unclear. Germline-derived CDR1 and CDR2 are SGHNT and YYREEE (reference sequence). The CDR3 has 16 residues. V lost 4 bases and J 0 bases, leaving 14 bases between the germline ends.

V usage is TRBV2 and J usage is TRBJ1-5; D is perhaps TRBD1 (5 bases). Per germline, CDR1 SNHLY and CDR2 FYNNEI. Deletions cut 5 bases from V and 5 bases from J, with 16 bases between. CDR3 size: 15 residues. CDR3 in DNA: TGTGCCAGCAGTACACCATTTAGGGGTTATCAGCCCCAGCATTTT. Translated, it gives CASSTPFRGYQPQHF. Complete variable domain (other parts from reference TRBV2 and TRBJ1-5): EPEVTQTPSHQVTQMGQEVILRCVPISNHLYFYWYRQILGQKVEFLVSFYNNEISEKSEIFDDQFSVERPDGSNFTLKIRSTKLEDSAMYFCASSTPFRGYQPQHFGDGTRLSIL.

V gene TRBV6-5 combines with J gene TRBJ2-1; 7 nucleotides align to TRBD2. Trimming at V came to 6 bases and at J to 6 bases, leaving 8 bases not matched to a gene. Germline V gene lookup returns CDR1 MNHEY and CDR2 SVGAGI. The CDR3 runs to 14 residues. CDR3 nucleotides: TGTGCCAGCAGGTCGTCGGGACTACCCAATGAGCAGTTCTTC. This sequence encodes CASRSSGLPNEQFF.

This rearrangement joins TRBV6-6 to TRBJ1-6, with a possible D match to TRBD1 (6 bases). Germline values: CDR1 MNHNY, CDR2 SVGAGI (reference sequence). This CDR3 is 13 amino acids long. V lost 6 bases and J 11 bases, leaving 14 bases between the germline ends. This chain's CDR3 is CASSQQGWAPLHF. The CDR3 DNA is TGTGCCAGCAGCCAACAGGGCTGGGCACCCCTCCACTTT.

This clone has just a few counts. The chain links TRBV7-2 to TRBJ2-3, with D perhaps TRBD1 or TRBD2 (5 bases each). Deletions cut 5 bases from V and 0 bases from J, with 12 bases between. The CDR3 runs to 15 residues. Germline CDR1 SGHTA, CDR2 FQGNSA. The CDR3 DNA reads TGTGCCAGCAGCACCACCGGGGCGAGCACAGATACGCAGTATTTT. Its protein product is CASSTTGASTDTQYF.

A word on this clone: A clone one base away is much larger, so this may be a read error. This rearrangement joins TRBV7-3 to TRBJ1-1; D remains ambiguous. The CDR3 extends over 13 amino acids. Germline values: CDR1 SGHTA, CDR2 FQGTGA. V lost 5 bases and J 0 bases, leaving 7 bases between the germline ends. CDR3 coding DNA: TGTGCCAGCAGCGCCCACATGAACACTGAAGCTTTCTTT. Translating gives CASSAHMNTEAFF.